This TCR beta chain was found in a study of T cell responses to AZD1222 COVID-19 vaccine. Overall study: Second-dose recipients at about 4 or about 12 weeks were treated as one pooled group. Study outcomes and limitations: CD4 TCRs associated with vaccination spanned spike, dominating at 160-218 and 743-854. Reports say nearly half of spike-specific TCRs go after unmutated variant regions.

Repertoires were generated with immunoSEQ multiplex PCR, while TCRdb's copy carries only in-frame clones and drops some. The sample has roughly 170,000 clones, just over 85% seen once. This CDR3 is 12 amino acids long. Trimming removed 6 bases from V and 0 bases from J, with 4 bases in between. Regarding this clone: Its specificity is not known.

The clonotype comes from an adult in good health. The gene calls are TRBV12-3 or TRBV12-4 and TRBJ2-3; D unresolved. The sample in question was peripheral blood, obtained on day 0 of AZD1222 vaccination. The chain's CDR3 is CASSVSTDTQYF. The CDR3 DNA follows: TGTGCCAGCAGCGTCAGCACAGATACGCAGTATTTT.